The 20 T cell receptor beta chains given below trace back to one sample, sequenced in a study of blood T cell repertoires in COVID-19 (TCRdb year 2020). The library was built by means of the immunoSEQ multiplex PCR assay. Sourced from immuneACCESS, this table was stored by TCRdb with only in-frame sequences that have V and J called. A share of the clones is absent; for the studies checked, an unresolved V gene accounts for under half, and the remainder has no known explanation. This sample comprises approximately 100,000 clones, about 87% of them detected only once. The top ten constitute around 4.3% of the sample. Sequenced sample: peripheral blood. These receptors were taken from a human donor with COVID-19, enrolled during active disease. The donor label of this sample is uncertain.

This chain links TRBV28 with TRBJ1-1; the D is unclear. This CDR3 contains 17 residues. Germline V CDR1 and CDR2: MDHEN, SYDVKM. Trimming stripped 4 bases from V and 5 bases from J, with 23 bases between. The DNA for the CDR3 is TGTGCCAGCAGTTCCCCTATGTTCTCGGGAGGATATACTGAAGCTTTCTTT. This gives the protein CASSSPMFSGGYTEAFF.

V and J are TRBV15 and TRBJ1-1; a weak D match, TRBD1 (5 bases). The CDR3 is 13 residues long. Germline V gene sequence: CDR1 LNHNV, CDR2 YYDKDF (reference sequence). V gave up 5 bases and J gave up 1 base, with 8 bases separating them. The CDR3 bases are TGTGCCACCAGCTTGGGGCAGAACACTGAAGCTTTCTTT. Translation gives CATSLGQNTEAFF.

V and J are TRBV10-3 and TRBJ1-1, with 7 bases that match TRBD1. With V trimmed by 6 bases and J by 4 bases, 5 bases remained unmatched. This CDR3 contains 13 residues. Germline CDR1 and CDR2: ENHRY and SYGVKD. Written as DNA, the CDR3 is TGTGCCATCAGCAGGGGGAGCGGCACTGAAGCTTTCTTT. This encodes CAISRGSGTEAFF.

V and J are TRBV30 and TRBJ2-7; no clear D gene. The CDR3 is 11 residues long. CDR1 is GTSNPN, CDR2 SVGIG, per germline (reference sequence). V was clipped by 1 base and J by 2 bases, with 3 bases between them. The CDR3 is CAWSAAYEQYF. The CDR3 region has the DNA TGTGCCTGGAGTGCCGCCTACGAGCAGTACTTC.

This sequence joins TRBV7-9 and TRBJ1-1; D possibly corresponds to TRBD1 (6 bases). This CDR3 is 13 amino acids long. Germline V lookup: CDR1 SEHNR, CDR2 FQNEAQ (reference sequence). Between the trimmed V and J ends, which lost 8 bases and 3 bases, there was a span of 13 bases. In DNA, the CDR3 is TGTGCCAGCGGACGACAGGACCACACTGAAGCTTTCTTT. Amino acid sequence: CASGRQDHTEAFF.

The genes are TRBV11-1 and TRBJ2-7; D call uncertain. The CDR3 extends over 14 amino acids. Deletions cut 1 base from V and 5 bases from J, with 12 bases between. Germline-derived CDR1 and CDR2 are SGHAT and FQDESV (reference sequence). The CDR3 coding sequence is TGTGCCAGCAGCTTAGACGGTTTTTTTGACGAGCAGTACTTC. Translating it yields CASSLDGFFDEQYF.

The CDR3 here is CASSGSSAGANVLTF. The CDR3 DNA reads TGTGCCAGCAGTGGATCCTCAGCTGGGGCCAACGTCCTGACTTTC. V is TRBV25-1 and J is TRBJ2-6; D not certain. V was cut by 4 bases and J by 2 bases, with 9 bases left in between. CDR3 size: 15 residues. The germline CDR1 and CDR2 sequences are MGHDK and SYGVNS.

CDR3 loop: CASSLPSGGGTEAFF. The CDR3 nucleotides read TGCGCCAGCAGCTTGCCCTCCGGGGGAGGAACTGAAGCTTTCTTT. The chain uses TRBV5-1 and TRBJ1-1; D possibly corresponds to TRBD1 (5 bases). There are 15 residues in the CDR3. Looked up from germline, CDR1 is SGHRS and CDR2 is YFSETQ. Trimming cost V 1 base and J 5 bases, with 15 bases left between them.

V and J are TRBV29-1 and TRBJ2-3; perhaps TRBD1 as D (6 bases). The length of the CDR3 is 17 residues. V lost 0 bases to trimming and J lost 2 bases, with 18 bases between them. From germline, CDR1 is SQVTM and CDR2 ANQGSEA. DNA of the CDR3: TGCAGCGTTGAAGATCCCAGGGGAGCTCCCTCCACAGATACGCAGTATTTT. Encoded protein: CSVEDPRGAPSTDTQYF.

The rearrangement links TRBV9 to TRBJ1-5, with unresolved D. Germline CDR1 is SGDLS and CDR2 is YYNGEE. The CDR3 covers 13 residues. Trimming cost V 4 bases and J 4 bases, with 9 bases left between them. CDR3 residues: CASSKGGNQPQHF. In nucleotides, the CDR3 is TGTGCCAGCAGCAAAGGAGGGAATCAGCCCCAGCATTTT.

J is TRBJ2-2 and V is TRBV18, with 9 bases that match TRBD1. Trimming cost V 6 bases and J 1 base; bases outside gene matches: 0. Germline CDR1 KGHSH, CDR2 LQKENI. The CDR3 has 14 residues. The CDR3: CASSGQGNTGELFF. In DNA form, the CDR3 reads TGTGCCAGCTCGGGACAGGGGAACACCGGGGAGCTGTTTTTT.

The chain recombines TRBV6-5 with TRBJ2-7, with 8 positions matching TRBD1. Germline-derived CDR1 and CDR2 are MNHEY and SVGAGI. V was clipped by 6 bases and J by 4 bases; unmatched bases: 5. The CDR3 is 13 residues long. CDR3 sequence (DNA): TGTGCCAGCAGCCAGGGACAGGCTTACGAGCAGTACTTC. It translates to CASSQGQAYEQYF.

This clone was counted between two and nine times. CDR3 residues: CASSGWDASAGGTEAFF. In DNA, the CDR3 is TGTGCCAGCAGCGGATGGGACGCCTCGGCGGGAGGCACTGAAGCTTTCTTT. This chain links TRBV7-6 with TRBJ1-1, with TRBD1 as a possible D gene (5 bases). Trimming stripped 5 bases from V and 4 bases from J, with 23 bases between. The CDR3 contains 17 residues. CDR1 is SGHVS, CDR2 FNYEAQ, per germline.

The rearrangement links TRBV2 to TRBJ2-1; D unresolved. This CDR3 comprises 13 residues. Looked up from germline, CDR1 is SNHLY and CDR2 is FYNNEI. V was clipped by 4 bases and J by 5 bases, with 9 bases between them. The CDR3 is CASSVLANNEQFF. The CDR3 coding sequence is TGTGCCAGCAGTGTCTTAGCCAACAATGAGCAGTTCTTC.

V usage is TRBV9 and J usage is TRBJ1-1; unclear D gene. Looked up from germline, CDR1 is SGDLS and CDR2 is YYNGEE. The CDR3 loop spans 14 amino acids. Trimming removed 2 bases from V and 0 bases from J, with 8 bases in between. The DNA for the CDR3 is TGTGCCAGCAGCGTTAGGAGTCTGAACACTGAAGCTTTCTTT. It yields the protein CASSVRSLNTEAFF.

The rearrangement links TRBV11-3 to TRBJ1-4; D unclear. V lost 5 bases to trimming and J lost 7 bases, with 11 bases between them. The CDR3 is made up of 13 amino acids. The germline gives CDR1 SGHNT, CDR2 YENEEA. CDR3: CASSGEAAEKLFF. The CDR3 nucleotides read TGTGCCAGCAGCGGGGAGGCGGCTGAAAAACTGTTTTTT. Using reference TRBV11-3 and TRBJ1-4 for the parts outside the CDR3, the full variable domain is EAGVVQSPRYKIIEKKQPVAFWCNPISGHNTLYWYLQNLGQGPELLIRYENEEAVDDSQLPKDRFSAERLKGVDSTLKIQPAELGDSAVYLCASSGEAAEKLFFGSGTQLSVL.

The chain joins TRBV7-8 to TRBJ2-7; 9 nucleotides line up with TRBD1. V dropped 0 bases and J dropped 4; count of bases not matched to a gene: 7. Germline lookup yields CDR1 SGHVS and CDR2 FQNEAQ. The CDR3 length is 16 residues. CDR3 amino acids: CASSLAGGTGKYEQYF. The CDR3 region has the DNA TGTGCCAGCAGCTTAGCGGGGGGGACAGGGAAGTACGAGCAGTACTTC.

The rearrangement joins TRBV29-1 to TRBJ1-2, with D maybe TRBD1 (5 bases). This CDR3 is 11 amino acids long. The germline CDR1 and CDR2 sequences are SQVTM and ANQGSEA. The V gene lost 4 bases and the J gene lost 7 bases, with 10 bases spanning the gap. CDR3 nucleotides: TGCAGCGTTGGGGGCAGTCGTGGCTACACCTTC. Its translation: CSVGGSRGYTF. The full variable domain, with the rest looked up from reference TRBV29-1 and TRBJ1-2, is SAVISQKPSRDICQRGTSLTIQCQVDSQVTMMFWYRQQPGQSLTLIATANQGSEATYESGFVIDKFPISRPNLTFSTLTVSNMSPEDSSIYLCSVGGSRGYTFGSGTRLTVV.

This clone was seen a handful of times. This CDR3 reads CATSEPGQSYGYTF. In nucleotides, the CDR3 is TGTGCCACCAGTGAGCCCGGACAGTCCTATGGCTACACCTTC. The V and J genes are TRBV24-1 and TRBJ1-2, with D possibly matching TRBD1 (6 bases). Deletions cut 4 bases from V and 4 bases from J, with 12 bases between. The CDR3 runs to 14 residues. Germline V gene lookup returns CDR1 KGHDR and CDR2 SFDVKD.

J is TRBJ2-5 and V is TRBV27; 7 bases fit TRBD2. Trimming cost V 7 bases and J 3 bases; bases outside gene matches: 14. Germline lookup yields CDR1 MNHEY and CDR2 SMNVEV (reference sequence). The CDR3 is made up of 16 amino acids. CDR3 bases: TGTGCCAGCACCCTGAGGTGGGTGCTAGCGGAAGAGACCCAGTACTTC. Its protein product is CASTLRWVLAEETQYF.